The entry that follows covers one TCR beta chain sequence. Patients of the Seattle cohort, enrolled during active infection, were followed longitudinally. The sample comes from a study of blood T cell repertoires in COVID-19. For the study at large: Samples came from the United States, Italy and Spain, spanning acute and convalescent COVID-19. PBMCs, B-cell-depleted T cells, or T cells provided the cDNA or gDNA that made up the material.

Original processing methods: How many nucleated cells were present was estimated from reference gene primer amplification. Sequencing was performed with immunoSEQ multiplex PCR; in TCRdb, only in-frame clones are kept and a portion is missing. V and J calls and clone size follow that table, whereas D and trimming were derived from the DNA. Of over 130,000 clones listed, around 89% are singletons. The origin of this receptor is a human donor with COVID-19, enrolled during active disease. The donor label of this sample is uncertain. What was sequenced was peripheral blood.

In nucleotides, the CDR3 is TGTGCCAGCAGCTTAGGAGGAGGGAATAATTCACCCCTCCACTTT. Translation gives CASSLGGGNNSPLHF. J is TRBJ1-6 and V is TRBV7-3; D unresolved. The CDR3 consists of 15 residues. Trimming shortened V by 2 bases and J by 5 bases, and 10 bases separated the two germline ends. The germline V gene has CDR1 SGHTA and CDR2 FQGTGA.